Sequencing of this TCR beta chain was carried out in a study of cytomegalovirus exposure and HLA in healthy donors. Germline V CDR1 and CDR2: SEHNR, FQNEAQ (reference sequence). V was clipped by 4 bases and J by 6 bases; unmatched bases: 11. The CDR3 is made up of 16 amino acids. This clone appeared a few times. With 60 Vbeta and 13 Jbeta primers, the PCR was carried out. TCRdb's copy holds only in-frame clones and misses some; the assay was immunoSEQ multiplex PCR. The sample includes some 120,000 clones, approximately 89% of them seen just once. The sequenced sample was PBMCs. The TCR was taken from a woman in her twenties or thirties in good health and CMV-seropositive. The chain combines TRBV7-9 with TRBJ2-3; the match to TRBD2 covers 9 bases. The CDR3 reads CASSWGQRGEGDTQYF. For the CDR3, the DNA is TGTGCCAGCAGCTGGGGCCAGCGGGGGGAGGGGGATACGCAGTATTTT.